These T cell receptor beta chains were read from a single sample in a study of tumor and adjacent non-tumor tissue in lung cancer. TCRdb called the multiplex PCR reads again in MiXCR, with one record for every CDR3 protein. The sample lists roughly 81,000 distinct CDR3 sequences, around two thirds occurring once. The specimen was lung tumor tissue. These receptors were taken from a man between 65 and 85 years old with non-small cell lung cancer. Each CDR3 is given with its conserved first and last residue. Fields, in order: J gene, clone size, D gene, V gene, CDR3 DNA, CDR3 protein. The D gene is left open where the match is weak. Some rows mark clone size as missing; the rest say once, few, many or name a class of expanded clone.

>TRBJ1-4|-|TRBD1|TRBV29-1
TGCAGCGTTTTACAGGGGAGTGAAAAAGTGTTTTTT
CSVLQGSEKVFF
>TRBJ1-1|many|-|TRBV29-1
TGCAGCGTTGGAGGCCACGGGGCAGGGCAGAACACTGAAGCTTTCTTT
CSVGGHGAGQNTEAFF
>TRBJ2-5|-|TRBD1|TRBV15
TGTACCACCAGCAGATGGACAGGGCAAGAAGAGACCCAGTACTTC
CTTSRWTGQEETQYF
>TRBJ2-2|once|-|TRBV11-2
TGTGCCAGCGGCTTACTGGGACCCGGGGAGCTGTTTTTT
CASGLLGPGELFF
>TRBJ1-2|-|-|TRBV4-2
TGTGCCAGCAGCCAAGATCGGCCGGGCAGAGGCTACACCTTC
CASSQDRPGRGYTF
>TRBJ1-1|-|-|TRBV5-5
TGTGCCAGCAGCTTGGATGCGGGGGTGGGCACTGAAGCTTTCTTT
CASSLDAGVGTEAFF
>TRBJ2-5|many|-|TRBV29-1
TGCAGCGTCTCACACGGGGAGACCCAGTGCTTC
CSVSHGETQCF
>TRBJ2-7|-|-|TRBV11-3
TGTGCCAGCAACTTGGAGGGCCGTTCGGAGCAGTACTTC
CASNLEGRSEQYF
>TRBJ2-7|many|-|TRBV6-1
TGTGCCAGCAGTGAAGGGACAGAATACGAGCAGTACTTC
CASSEGTEYEQYF
>TRBJ1-5|-|-|TRBV6-6
TGTGCCAACAGTTACTGGGCAGTGCGAGCCAATCAGCCCCAGCATTTT
CANSYWAVRANQPQHF
>TRBJ2-1|-|-|TRBV29-1
TGCAGCGTGAGGAAGACTGAGAAGTTCTTC
CSVRKTEKFF